This TCR beta chain was sequenced during a study of graft-versus-host responses after intestinal transplantation. Study overall: Every transplant recipient was induced with anti-thymocyte globulin, then maintained on tacrolimus and steroids for 2 to 4 years. Whole-study findings and limits: Investigators detected GvH clones in recipient marrow, with some emerging earlier in ileum or blood.

Germline V lookup: CDR1 SGHDT, CDR2 YYEEEE. The CDR3 has 15 residues. With 4 bases removed from V and 0 bases from J, the gap between germline ends came to 14 bases. Concerning this clone: Its antigen remains unidentified.

Produced via immunoSEQ multiplex PCR; TCRdb's table is partial and in-frame only. This repertoire shows more than 95,000 clones, 75% to 95% found once; its top ten account for approximately 0.17%. J is TRBJ2-7 and V is TRBV5-6; the D gene is possibly TRBD1 (7 bases). Material: unstimulated CD4+ T cells sorted from spleen or lymph node cells, obtained before intestinal transplant. The sequence was collected from a human donor who received an intestinal transplant. The CDR3 here is CASSPAGGISYEQYF. In nucleotides, the CDR3 is TGTGCCAGCAGCCCGGCAGGGGGGATCTCCTACGAGCAGTACTTC.